Listed below are T cell receptor beta chains from one sample, sequenced in a study of blood T cell repertoires in COVID-19. Here immunoSEQ multiplex PCR was the method, and the copy in TCRdb shows in-frame clones only, minus some. The data hold around 270,000 clones, with less than 90% observed a single time. Sequenced input: peripheral blood. These receptors came from a woman between 40 and 55 years old who had recovered from COVID-19. Each CDR3 is given with its conserved first and last residue. A D gene is named only where the DNA matches it firmly. Part of the rows lack a size; the others show once, few, many or a class for expanded clones.

D gene: .
V gene: TRBV9
clone size: .
J gene: TRBJ2-3
CDR3 DNA: TGTGCCAGCAGCGTGGACTCTGGCACAGATACGCAGTATTTT
CDR3 protein: CASSVDSGTDTQYF

D gene: TRBD2
V gene: TRBV7-9
clone size: .
J gene: TRBJ2-3
CDR3 DNA: TGTGCCAGCAGCTGGCCGGGAGGCAGTCACACAGATACGCAGTATTTT
CDR3 protein: CASSWPGGSHTDTQYF

D gene: .
V gene: TRBV7-9
clone size: many
J gene: TRBJ1-1
CDR3 DNA: TGTGCCAGCAGCTTAGGACACCAGAACACTGAAGCTTTCTTT
CDR3 protein: CASSLGHQNTEAFF

D gene: .
V gene: TRBV28
clone size: .
J gene: TRBJ1-6
CDR3 DNA: TGTGCCAGCAGTTTAGGAGAGGGATATTCACCCCTCCACTTT
CDR3 protein: CASSLGEGYSPLHF

D gene: .
V gene: TRBV28
clone size: .
J gene: TRBJ1-2
CDR3 DNA: TGTGCCAGCAGTATAGAAGAGGGCTACACCTTC
CDR3 protein: CASSIEEGYTF

D gene: TRBD1
V gene: TRBV10-2
clone size: .
J gene: TRBJ1-6
CDR3 DNA: TGCGCCAGCAGTGAGACGTCGGGACAGGGGTTAAGGGAGCGAAATTCACCCCTCCACTTT
CDR3 protein: CASSETSGQGLRERNSPLHF

D gene: .
V gene: TRBV19
clone size: .
J gene: TRBJ1-5
CDR3 DNA: TGTGCCAGTAGCCACACTAAGGAGGAACCCCAGCATTTT
CDR3 protein: CASSHTKEEPQHF

D gene: TRBD1
V gene: TRBV5-6
clone size: .
J gene: TRBJ1-6
CDR3 DNA: TGTGCCAGCAGCACATCCGGGACAGCATATTCACCCCTCCACTTT
CDR3 protein: CASSTSGTAYSPLHF

D gene: .
V gene: TRBV19
clone size: .
J gene: TRBJ1-4
CDR3 DNA: TGTGCCAGTAGTACCCCTCAGGGTGACAATGAAAAACTGTTTTTT
CDR3 protein: CASSTPQGDNEKLFF

D gene: TRBD1
V gene: TRBV19
clone size: .
J gene: TRBJ2-7
CDR3 DNA: TGTGCCAGTAGGACAGGGAGCTCCTACGAGCAGTACTTC
CDR3 protein: CASRTGSSYEQYF

D gene: .
V gene: TRBV6-5
clone size: .
J gene: TRBJ1-1
CDR3 DNA: TGTGCCAGCAGTTACTCTGCGGCTCGGGCAGGGAAAGCTTTCTTT
CDR3 protein: CASSYSAARAGKAFF

D gene: TRBD1
V gene: TRBV28
clone size: once
J gene: TRBJ1-1
CDR3 DNA: TGTGCCAGCAGTCCCGGACAGGGGAGGACTGAAGCTTTCTTT
CDR3 protein: CASSPGQGRTEAFF

D gene: .
V gene: TRBV5-1
clone size: once
J gene: TRBJ1-1
CDR3 DNA: TGCGCCAGCAGCTTGGAGGGGGGGCGATGGGCCACTGAAGCTTTCTTT
CDR3 protein: CASSLEGGRWATEAFF

D gene: .
V gene: TRBV28
clone size: .
J gene: TRBJ1-2
CDR3 DNA: TGTGCCAGCAGAGCGAAGGGACACCCAGGCTATGGCTACACCTTC
CDR3 protein: CASRAKGHPGYGYTF

D gene: TRBD2
V gene: TRBV11-2
clone size: .
J gene: TRBJ2-1
CDR3 DNA: TGTGCCAGCAGCTTAAGGCTAGCGGGGGGGCATGAGCAGTTCTTC
CDR3 protein: CASSLRLAGGHEQFF

D gene: .
V gene: TRBV24-1
clone size: .
J gene: TRBJ2-5
CDR3 DNA: TGTGCCACCAGTGATTTGCAGGGGATGGGTGAGGAGACCCAGTACTTC
CDR3 protein: CATSDLQGMGEETQYF

D gene: TRBD1
V gene: TRBV25-1
clone size: .
J gene: TRBJ2-5
CDR3 DNA: TGTGCCAGCAGTGAAGGTAGCCGGACAGGGGACCCCCTGGAGACCCAGTACTTC
CDR3 protein: CASSEGSRTGDPLETQYF

D gene: .
V gene: TRBV6-2/TRBV6-3
clone size: .
J gene: TRBJ2-7
CDR3 DNA: TGTGCCAGCAGCGACGGGGGTCCTACAACTTTC
CDR3 protein: CASSDGGPTTF

D gene: .
V gene: TRBV24-1
clone size: .
J gene: TRBJ1-6
CDR3 DNA: TGTGCCACCAGTGCGGGCGGGGAGCGGTCACCCCTCCACTTT
CDR3 protein: CATSAGGERSPLHF

D gene: .
V gene: TRBV5-1
clone size: .
J gene: TRBJ2-7
CDR3 DNA: TGCGCCAGCAGCCTGGGTACAGCCCTTAACGAGCAGTACTTC
CDR3 protein: CASSLGTALNEQYF

D gene: .
V gene: TRBV6-2/TRBV6-3
clone size: .
J gene: TRBJ2-5
CDR3 DNA: TGTGCCAGCAGTTACCCTCCCTCGACCCAGTACTTC
CDR3 protein: CASSYPPSTQYF

D gene: TRBD1
V gene: TRBV9
clone size: .
J gene: TRBJ2-3
CDR3 DNA: TGTGCCAGCAGCGTAGACGACAGGGGTCAAGATACGCAGTATTTT
CDR3 protein: CASSVDDRGQDTQYF

D gene: .
V gene: TRBV7-9
clone size: once
J gene: TRBJ1-1
CDR3 DNA: TGTGCCAGCAGCCGACAGATGAACACTGAAGCTTTCTTT
CDR3 protein: CASSRQMNTEAFF

D gene: TRBD1
V gene: TRBV7-2
clone size: .
J gene: TRBJ2-3
CDR3 DNA: TGTGCCAGCAGTGCTTCTCCGACAGGGCCCCATACGCAGTATTTT
CDR3 protein: CASSASPTGPHTQYF

D gene: .
V gene: TRBV6-1
clone size: .
J gene: TRBJ2-3
CDR3 DNA: TGTGCCAGCAGTGAACCAATTACTAGTCCTAGCACAGATACGCAGTATTTT
CDR3 protein: CASSEPITSPSTDTQYF

D gene: TRBD2
V gene: TRBV5-1
clone size: .
J gene: TRBJ2-3
CDR3 DNA: TGCGCCAGCAGCTTCGGACAGCGGGGGGGCACAGATACGCAGTATTTT
CDR3 protein: CASSFGQRGGTDTQYF

D gene: .
V gene: TRBV5-1
clone size: .
J gene: TRBJ2-5
CDR3 DNA: TGCGCCAGCAGCGCGGGACAGCAAGAGACCCAGTACTTC
CDR3 protein: CASSAGQQETQYF

D gene: .
V gene: TRBV5-1
clone size: once
J gene: TRBJ2-7
CDR3 DNA: TGCGCCAGCAGCTTGGAACAGCTTTACTACGAGCAGTACTTC
CDR3 protein: CASSLEQLYYEQYF

D gene: TRBD1
V gene: TRBV14
clone size: .
J gene: TRBJ2-1
CDR3 DNA: TGTGCCAGCAGCCAAGGTAGGACAGGGCCCTCCTACAATGAGCAGTTCTTC
CDR3 protein: CASSQGRTGPSYNEQFF

D gene: .
V gene: TRBV6-5
clone size: .
J gene: TRBJ1-4
CDR3 DNA: TGTGCCAGCAGACAGGGTTCTAATGAAAAACTGTTTTTT
CDR3 protein: CASRQGSNEKLFF

D gene: TRBD1
V gene: TRBV5-4
clone size: once
J gene: TRBJ1-6
CDR3 DNA: TGTGCCAGCAGCCGAACGGGACAGGCTAATTCACCCCTCCACTTT
CDR3 protein: CASSRTGQANSPLHF

D gene: .
V gene: TRBV4-1
clone size: .
J gene: TRBJ2-7
CDR3 DNA: TGCGCCAGCAGCCAAGAACCTCGGAGTCCTAGGCAGTACTTC
CDR3 protein: CASSQEPRSPRQYF

D gene: .
V gene: TRBV6-2/TRBV6-3
clone size: .
J gene: TRBJ1-5
CDR3 DNA: TGTGCCAGCAGTTACTCAGCACAGGGTTTCAATCAGCCCCAGCATTTT
CDR3 protein: CASSYSAQGFNQPQHF

D gene: TRBD2
V gene: TRBV19
clone size: .
J gene: TRBJ2-1
CDR3 DNA: TGTGCCAGTAGGACTAGCGGGGGCCTCTACAATGAGCAGTTCTTC
CDR3 protein: CASRTSGGLYNEQFF

D gene: .
V gene: TRBV11-3
clone size: .
J gene: TRBJ1-1
CDR3 DNA: TGTGCCAGCAGCCAGATGACCGGGACTGAAGCTTTCTTT
CDR3 protein: CASSQMTGTEAFF

D gene: .
V gene: TRBV2
clone size: once
J gene: TRBJ1-2
CDR3 DNA: TGTGCCAGCAGTGACGGGTTTGGTGGCTACACCTTC
CDR3 protein: CASSDGFGGYTF

D gene: TRBD2
V gene: TRBV19
clone size: few
J gene: TRBJ2-1
CDR3 DNA: TGTGCCAGTAGTATTGGGACTAGAACGTCGTCCTACAATGAGCAGTTCTTC
CDR3 protein: CASSIGTRTSSYNEQFF

D gene: .
V gene: TRBV12-3/TRBV12-4
clone size: few
J gene: TRBJ1-6
CDR3 DNA: TGTGCCAGCGGCCTCTCGGCAGGATCACCCCTCCACTTT
CDR3 protein: CASGLSAGSPLHF

D gene: .
V gene: TRBV6-5
clone size: .
J gene: TRBJ2-2
CDR3 DNA: TGTGCCAGCAGTTACTCGATCAGGCCCGGGGAGCTGTTTTTT
CDR3 protein: CASSYSIRPGELFF

D gene: TRBD1
V gene: TRBV2
clone size: .
J gene: TRBJ1-5
CDR3 DNA: TGTGCCAGCAGACGGGACAGGGATCAGCCCCAGCATTTT
CDR3 protein: CASRRDRDQPQHF

D gene: TRBD1
V gene: TRBV19
clone size: .
J gene: TRBJ2-3
CDR3 DNA: TGTGCCAGTAGCTACCGGGACAGGATCTACACAGATACGCAGTATTTT
CDR3 protein: CASSYRDRIYTDTQYF

D gene: .
V gene: TRBV2
clone size: many
J gene: TRBJ2-7
CDR3 DNA: TGTGCCAGCAGTGGGCCCTTTTCGTACGAGCAGTACTTC
CDR3 protein: CASSGPFSYEQYF